A selection of T cell receptor beta chains follows, all from one sample in a study of shared clonotypes between healthy human individuals. Sequencing used immunoSEQ multiplex PCR; TCRdb keeps in-frame clones, though not all of them. Of roughly 520,000 clones listed, about 96% are singletons. The sequenced sample was naive CD4+ T cells sorted from blood. The receptors were sampled from a woman aged 25 to 39 in good health. CDR3s include the opening cysteine and the closing phenylalanine or tryptophan. A D gene is named only where the DNA matches it firmly.

CDR3 length: 15
V gene: TRBV5-5
D gene: -
J gene: TRBJ1-4
CDR3 DNA: TGTGCCAGCAGCTTGGCCGTCAGAAGAAATGAAAAACTGTTTTTT
CDR3 protein: CASSLAVRRNEKLFF

CDR3 length: 13
V gene: TRBV19
D gene: -
J gene: TRBJ2-7
CDR3 DNA: TGTGCCAGTAGCGGCACGGGGGGCGGGGAGCAGTACTTC
CDR3 protein: CASSGTGGGEQYF

CDR3 length: 11
V gene: TRBV7-7
D gene: -
J gene: TRBJ2-5
CDR3 DNA: TGTGCCACGAGAAGGGGGGAGACCCAGTACTTC
CDR3 protein: CATRRGETQYF

CDR3 length: 15
V gene: TRBV2
D gene: TRBD1
J gene: TRBJ1-2
CDR3 DNA: TGTGCCAGCCGAGCCGGACAGGGGGTGGTTCGTGGCTACACCTTC
CDR3 protein: CASRAGQGVVRGYTF

CDR3 length: 16
V gene: TRBV4-2
D gene: TRBD1
J gene: TRBJ2-7
CDR3 DNA: TGTGCCAGCAGCCAAGTGTCGCTCCAGGGGGCTGGGGAGCAGTACTTC
CDR3 protein: CASSQVSLQGAGEQYF

CDR3 length: 17
V gene: TRBV5-1
D gene: -
J gene: TRBJ2-7
CDR3 DNA: TGCGCCAGCAGCTCCCGCCCCTTAAGCCAGGCACCCTACGAGCAGTACTTC
CDR3 protein: CASSSRPLSQAPYEQYF

CDR3 length: 13
V gene: TRBV30
D gene: -
J gene: TRBJ1-4
CDR3 DNA: TGTGCCTGGAGTAGAGAGGCTAATGAAAAACTGTTTTTT
CDR3 protein: CAWSREANEKLFF

CDR3 length: 14
V gene: TRBV19
D gene: TRBD1
J gene: TRBJ1-2
CDR3 DNA: TGTGCCAGTTCCGGGACAGGGGATCACTATGGCTACACCTTC
CDR3 protein: CASSGTGDHYGYTF

CDR3 length: 12
V gene: TRBV28
D gene: -
J gene: TRBJ1-2
CDR3 DNA: TGTGCCAGCAGTTTGGGGGGGTATGGCTACACCTTC
CDR3 protein: CASSLGGYGYTF

CDR3 length: 15
V gene: TRBV18
D gene: TRBD2
J gene: TRBJ2-7
CDR3 DNA: TGTGCCAGCTCAGGGATCGGGGGGGGTCAAGATGAGCAGTACTTC
CDR3 protein: CASSGIGGGQDEQYF

CDR3 length: 17
V gene: TRBV28
D gene: -
J gene: TRBJ1-3
CDR3 DNA: TGTGCCAGCAGTTTCTCGTGGGCAGGGCAGTTTGGAAACACCATATATTTT
CDR3 protein: CASSFSWAGQFGNTIYF

CDR3 length: 11
V gene: TRBV5-1
D gene: -
J gene: TRBJ1-1
CDR3 DNA: TGCGCCAGCAATATGAACACTGAAGCTTTCTTT
CDR3 protein: CASNMNTEAFF

CDR3 length: 15
V gene: TRBV10-3
D gene: TRBD1
J gene: TRBJ2-7
CDR3 DNA: TGTGCCACGGGACAGCCGAGTAGTCTCCTCTACGAGCAGTACTTC
CDR3 protein: CATGQPSSLLYEQYF

CDR3 length: 15
V gene: TRBV7-3
D gene: TRBD2
J gene: TRBJ2-5
CDR3 DNA: TGTGCCAGCAGCTCAGTAGCGGGACTGGGAGAGACCCAGTACTTC
CDR3 protein: CASSSVAGLGETQYF

CDR3 length: 15
V gene: TRBV15
D gene: -
J gene: TRBJ2-7
CDR3 DNA: TGTGCCACCAGCAGAGATAAAGGTCTCGCCTACGAGCAGTACTTC
CDR3 protein: CATSRDKGLAYEQYF

CDR3 length: 15
V gene: TRBV6-6
D gene: -
J gene: TRBJ2-3
CDR3 DNA: TGTGCCAGCAGTTATCTAGCGAGGCCGACAGATACGCAGTATTTT
CDR3 protein: CASSYLARPTDTQYF

CDR3 length: 18
V gene: TRBV28
D gene: -
J gene: TRBJ1-3
CDR3 DNA: TGTGCCAGCAGTTTCCCCCAGACTGTGCAGGGGATTGGAAACACCATATATTTT
CDR3 protein: CASSFPQTVQGIGNTIYF

CDR3 length: 14
V gene: TRBV6-5
D gene: -
J gene: TRBJ2-5
CDR3 DNA: TGTGCCAGCAGTTACACTAAGCGGGGACATACCCAGTACTTC
CDR3 protein: CASSYTKRGHTQYF